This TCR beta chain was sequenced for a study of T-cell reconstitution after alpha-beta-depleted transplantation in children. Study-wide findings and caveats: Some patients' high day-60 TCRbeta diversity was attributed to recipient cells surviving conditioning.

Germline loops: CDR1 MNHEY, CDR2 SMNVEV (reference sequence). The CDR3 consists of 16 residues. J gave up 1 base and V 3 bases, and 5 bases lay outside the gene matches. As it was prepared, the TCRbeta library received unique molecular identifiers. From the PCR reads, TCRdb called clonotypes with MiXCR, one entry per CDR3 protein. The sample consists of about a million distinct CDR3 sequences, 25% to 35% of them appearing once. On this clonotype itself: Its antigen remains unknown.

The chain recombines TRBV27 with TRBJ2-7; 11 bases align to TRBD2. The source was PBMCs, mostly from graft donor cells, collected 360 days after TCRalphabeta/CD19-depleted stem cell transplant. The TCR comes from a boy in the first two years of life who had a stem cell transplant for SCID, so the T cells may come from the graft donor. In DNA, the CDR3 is TGTGCCAGCAGTTTCAGGACTAGCGGGTATTCCTACGAGCAGTACTTC. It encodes CASSFRTSGYSYEQYF.